One and the same sample provided the 30 T cell receptor beta chains below, sequenced in a study of breast tumors, draining lymph nodes, adjacent tissues. Each CDR3 protein is one row after TCRdb ran MiXCR on the multiplex PCR reads. The sample lists roughly 260,000 distinct CDR3 sequences; 30% to 35% were seen once. Axillary draining lymph nodes of breast cancer patients supplied the node samples. The sequenced sample consisted of axillary lymph node tissue. These receptors came from a female donor with breast cancer. Some clones in this sample may be carry-over from other donors' samples.

This clonotype was counted a single time. The gene calls are TRBV12-3 or TRBV12-4 and TRBJ1-1, with 7 bases that match TRBD1. V lost 5 bases, J lost 1 base, and 4 bases stayed unmatched. The CDR3 is 14 residues long. Written as DNA, the CDR3 is TGTGCCAGCAGTAGGGGACAGAAGAACACTGAAGCTTTCTTT. Encoded protein: CASSRGQKNTEAFF.

Comments on this clonotype: This may stem from a read error, because a much larger clone lies one nucleotide away. The V and J genes are TRBV20-1 and TRBJ2-1, with TRBD2 matching over 7 bases. The germline V gene encodes CDR1 DFQATT and CDR2 SNEGSKA (reference sequence). The CDR3 has 11 amino acids. CDR3 sequence reads: CSARDYNEQSF. The CDR3 region has the DNA TGCAGTGCCCGGGACTACAATGAGCAGTCCTTC.

V usage is TRBV6-2 or TRBV6-3 and J usage is TRBJ2-3, with 8 bases fitting TRBD1. The CDR3 extends over 12 amino acids. The V segment lost 6 bases and the J segment 4 bases; nucleotides outside the gene matches: 0. CDR1 MNHEY and CDR2 SVGEGT come from the germline V gene. This CDR3 is CASRTGADTQYF. The DNA of the CDR3 is TGTGCCAGCAGGACAGGGGCAGATACGCAGTATTTT.

This clonotype was detected only once. The chain combines TRBV7-8 with TRBJ1-1, with a weak D call TRBD1 (5 bases). This CDR3 region has 12 residues. V lost 3 bases to trimming and J lost 11 bases, with 13 bases between them. Per the germline V gene, CDR1 is SGHVS and CDR2 is FQNEAQ. CDR3 loop: CASSLRGQAAFF. The CDR3 DNA reads as TGTGCCAGCAGCTTGAGGGGCCAGGCGGCTTTCTTT.

This clonotype was seen repeatedly, ten times or more. This chain connects TRBV20-1 to TRBJ2-5; 13 bases are shared with TRBD2. Germline lookup yields CDR1 DFQATT and CDR2 SNEGSKA (reference sequence). This CDR3 spans 14 amino acids. Trimming removed 6 bases from V and 3 bases from J; junction bases left unmatched: 4. CDR3: CSADGTSGEETQYF. In nucleotides, the CDR3 is TGCAGTGCGGACGGGACTAGCGGGGAAGAGACCCAGTACTTC.

This rearrangement joins TRBV13 to TRBJ2-1; 12 positions match TRBD2. This CDR3 is 14 amino acids long. Looked up from germline, CDR1 is PRHDT and CDR2 is FYEKMQ (reference sequence). J gave up 5 bases and V 6 bases, and 2 bases lay outside the gene matches. The CDR3 nucleotides read TGTGCCAGCAGTCGGACTAGCGGGAACAATGAGCAGTTCTTC. Translation gives CASSRTSGNNEQFF.

This clonotype was seen repeatedly, ten times or more. The V and J genes are TRBV20-1 and TRBJ1-4; possible D gene TRBD1, 6 bases. Germline loops: CDR1 DFQATT, CDR2 SNEGSKA (reference sequence). The CDR3 covers 13 residues. V shed 2 bases and J shed 5 bases, with 9 bases lying between them. CDR3 bases: TGCAGTGCTAGACCAGGGGCCAATGAAAAACTGTTTTTT. Translation gives CSARPGANEKLFF.

V gene TRBV6-1 combines with J gene TRBJ2-1; D is perhaps TRBD2 (7 bases). In germline, CDR1 is MNHNS, CDR2 SASEGT. Deletions cut 6 bases from V and 2 bases from J, with 17 bases between. The CDR3 totals 16 residues. CDR3 in DNA: TGTGCCAGCAGGGAATGGGGGGAGGGGGCCTACAATGAGCAGTTCTTC. Its protein product is CASREWGEGAYNEQFF.

This clonotype was observed many times. The chain joins TRBV7-2 to TRBJ2-4, with TRBD1 matching 10 bases. CDR1 and CDR2 (germline): SGHTA, FQGNSA. The CDR3 is 15 amino acids. The V gene end was trimmed by 5 bases and the J gene end by 4 bases; junction bases not matched to a gene: 5. DNA of the CDR3: TGTGCCAGCAGCGGGCAGGGACAGGGGAAAAACATTCAGTACTTC. Translated, it gives CASSGQGQGKNIQYF.

There are many counts of this clonotype. V usage is TRBV12-3 or TRBV12-4 and J usage is TRBJ2-3; unclear D gene. The CDR3 loop spans 16 amino acids. Between the trimmed V and J ends, which lost 3 bases and 3 bases, there was a span of 16 bases. CDR3 region: CASSFSIPLGTDTQYF. CDR3 nucleotide sequence: TGTGCCAGCAGTTTTAGCATTCCCCTCGGAACAGATACGCAGTATTTT.

This clonotype was detected ten times or more. The chain has TRBV9 and TRBJ2-1, with D unresolved. The V gene's germline CDR1 is SGDLS and CDR2 YYNGEE. The CDR3 has 12 amino acids. Trimming shortened V by 2 bases and J by 8 bases, and 8 bases separated the two germline ends. The CDR3 protein is CASSVPDDEQFF. CDR3 nucleotides: TGTGCCAGCAGCGTCCCAGACGATGAGCAGTTCTTC. Full variable domain (remainder filled in from reference TRBV9 and TRBJ2-1): DSGVTQTPKHLITATGQRVTLRCSPRSGDLSVYWYQQSLDQGLQFLIQYYNGEERAKGNILERFSAQQFPDLHSELNLSSLELGDSALYFCASSVPDDEQFFGPGTRLTVL.

This clonotype was seen at least ten times. V gene TRBV19 combines with J gene TRBJ1-5; 10 nucleotides agree with TRBD1. The CDR3 is 15 amino acids. Germline V gene data show CDR1 as LNHDA and CDR2 as SQIVND (reference sequence). Trimming at V came to 6 bases and at J to 5 bases, leaving 7 bases not matched to a gene. CDR3 amino acids: CASRPPGTGDQPQHF. The CDR3 DNA is TGTGCCAGTAGACCGCCCGGGACAGGGGATCAGCCCCAGCATTTT.

In this sample, this clonotype turned up many times. This chain links TRBV11-3 with TRBJ2-7; 16 positions agree with TRBD2. Trimming cost V 5 bases and J 6 bases; bases outside gene matches: 13. Germline loops: CDR1 SGHNT, CDR2 YENEEA. The CDR3 has 18 residues. Here the CDR3 reads CASSPGLAGGPRSREQYF. CDR3 sequence (DNA): TGTGCCAGCAGCCCGGGACTAGCGGGAGGGCCGCGATCGCGCGAGCAGTACTTC.

In its sample, this clonotype was seen many times. The V and J genes are TRBV9 and TRBJ1-2; no firm D call. V lost 6 bases to trimming and J lost 4 bases, with 7 bases between them. CDR1 SGDLS and CDR2 YYNGEE come from the germline V gene. This CDR3 comprises 11 residues. CDR3 nucleotide sequence: TGTGCCAGCACACGGGGCTATGGCTACACCTTC. It translates to CASTRGYGYTF. The full variable domain, its missing parts supplied by reference TRBV9 and TRBJ1-2, is DSGVTQTPKHLITATGQRVTLRCSPRSGDLSVYWYQQSLDQGLQFLIQYYNGEERAKGNILERFSAQQFPDLHSELNLSSLELGDSALYFCASTRGYGYTFGSGTRLTVV.

This sequence joins TRBV19 and TRBJ2-6, with no clear D. Germline CDR1 is LNHDA and CDR2 is SQIVND (reference sequence). V lost 6 bases, J lost 7 bases, and 19 bases lay in between. This CDR3 comprises 16 residues. This CDR3 reads CASRRQVKLRANVLTF. The CDR3 DNA reads TGTGCCAGTAGACGTCAGGTCAAGCTCAGAGCCAACGTCCTGACTTTC. The full variable domain, completed using reference TRBV19 and TRBJ2-6, is DGGITQSPKYLFRKEGQNVTLSCEQNLNHDAMYWYRQDPGQGLRLIYYSQIVNDFQKGDIAEGYSVSREKKESFPLTVTSAQKNPTAFYLCASRRQVKLRANVLTFGAGSRLTVL.

This clonotype was seen a few times. The rearrangement links TRBV6-5 to TRBJ2-7; 7 positions agree with TRBD1. After removal of 6 bases from V and 1 base from J, the junction contained 6 bases not matched to a gene. The germline gives CDR1 MNHEY, CDR2 SVGAGI. This CDR3 spans 14 amino acids. The chain's CDR3 is CASRPDRPSYEQYF. Written as DNA, the CDR3 is TGTGCCAGCAGGCCGGACAGGCCTTCCTACGAGCAGTACTTC.

Remarks on this clonotype: This sequence may be a read error, since a much larger clone differs from it by one base. The chain carries TRBV9 and TRBJ2-3, with 8 nucleotides matching TRBD2. This CDR3 contains 15 residues. V lost 4 bases, J lost 0 bases, and 4 bases stayed unmatched. Germline CDR1 reads SGDLS; CDR2 reads YYNGEE. CDR3 loop: CASSTPSGSTDTQYF. CDR3 DNA sequence: TGTGCCAGCAGCACCCCTAGCGGGAGCACAGATACGCAGTATTTT.

This clonotype was seen ten or more times. This chain links TRBV7-9 with TRBJ1-2; 7 positions match TRBD1. The CDR3 length is 14 residues. Germline V gives CDR1 SEHNR, CDR2 FQNEAQ (reference sequence). J lost 7 bases, V lost 4 bases, and 9 bases had no gene match. Here the CDR3 reads CASSSRDRARGYTF. Here the CDR3 DNA reads TGTGCCAGCAGCTCTCGGGACAGAGCGCGTGGCTACACCTTC.

Concerning this clonotype itself: It may be a read error: a sequence one base away is much more abundant. The chain combines TRBV30 with TRBJ2-1, with D possibly matching TRBD1 (6 bases). CDR1 and CDR2 (germline): GTSNPN, SVGIG (reference sequence). The CDR3 spans 13 residues. The ends were cut back, 4 bases at V and 5 bases at J, with 12 bases in the middle. CDR3 amino acids: CAWTRTANNEQFF. The CDR3 DNA is TGTGCCTGGACTCGGACAGCGAACAATGAGCAGTTCTTC. Full variable domain (remainder filled in from reference TRBV30 and TRBJ2-1): SQTIHQWPATLVQPVGSPLSLECTVEGTSNPNLYWYRQAAGRGLQLLFYSVGIGQISSEVPQNLSASRPQDRQFILSSKKLLLSDSGFYLCAWTRTANNEQFFGPGTRLTVL.

This clonotype came up many times. The chain recombines TRBV10-1 with TRBJ2-2; D gene ambiguous. Deletions cut 7 bases from V and 1 base from J, with 4 bases between. This CDR3 is built from 12 residues. Per germline, CDR1 WNHNN and CDR2 SYGVQD (reference sequence). The CDR3 DNA sequence: TGCGCCAGCACCGGGAACACCGGGGAGCTGTTTTTT. This encodes CASTGNTGELFF.

There are many counts of this clonotype. The rearrangement links TRBV29-1 to TRBJ2-2; TRBD1 is a possible D gene (5 bases). The length of the CDR3 is 14 residues. Germline assignment: CDR1 SQVTM and CDR2 ANQGSEA. Trimming pared 4 bases from V and 7 bases from J, leaving 16 bases between. The CDR3 reads CSVGHQGSHGELFF. The CDR3 coding sequence is TGCAGCGTTGGCCATCAGGGAAGCCACGGGGAGCTGTTTTTT.

V is TRBV12-3 or TRBV12-4 and J is TRBJ2-3; TRBD2 agrees at 10 bases. CDR3 size: 17 residues. Losses at the gene ends were 5 bases for V and 4 bases for J; bases not matched to a gene: 12. CDR3 protein: CASSLGRSGRASDTQYF. The CDR3 DNA is TGTGCCAGCAGTCTGGGGCGAAGCGGGAGGGCTTCAGATACGCAGTATTTT.

A remark on this clonotype: Since a much larger clone is just one base distant, this may be a read error. The rearrangement links TRBV6-2 or TRBV6-3 to TRBJ2-7, with 7 bases lining up with TRBD1. Germline V gives CDR1 MNHEY, CDR2 SVGEGT. V was pared by 11 bases and J by 2 bases, with 12 bases of the junction left unmatched. The CDR3 sequence is 14 residues long. CDR3 in amino acids: CAHNRQGNPYEQYF. The CDR3 nucleotides are TGTGCCCACAACCGACAGGGCAACCCCTACGAGCAGTACTTC.

Concerning this clonotype itself: A much larger clone sits a single nucleotide away, making a read error possible. This chain joins TRBV7-9 and TRBJ2-2; D call uncertain. The CDR3 is 14 residues long. Germline V lookup: CDR1 SEHNR, CDR2 FQNEAQ (reference sequence). V was pared by 7 bases and J by 2 bases, with 11 bases between. CDR3 residues: CASNFAINTGELFF. CDR3 nucleotide sequence: TGTGCCAGCAACTTCGCCATAAACACCGGGGAGCTGTTTTTT.

This clonotype turned up a few times. J is TRBJ2-3 and V is TRBV18; no firm D call. The germline gives CDR1 KGHSH, CDR2 LQKENI. Deletions cut 0 bases from V and 0 bases from J, with 4 bases between. This CDR3 contains 14 residues. The CDR3 sequence: CASSPPTSTDTQYF. Here the CDR3 DNA reads TGTGCCAGCTCACCACCCACTAGCACAGATACGCAGTATTTT.

This chain uses TRBV15 with TRBJ2-5; D remains unclear. Looked up from germline, CDR1 is LNHNV and CDR2 is YYDKDF (reference sequence). V dropped 11 bases and J dropped 7 bases, with 23 bases sitting between them. The CDR3 contains 14 residues. The CDR3 nucleotides read TGTGCCTCCCGTACGCCCAGTGGGGTGGGGACCCAGTACTTC. Its protein is CASRTPSGVGTQYF.

As concerns this clonotype: Compared with germline, one end of the junction differs, possibly owing to a read error. V gene TRBV6-5 combines with J gene TRBJ2-2; D possibly corresponds to TRBD2 (5 bases). The CDR3 spans 11 residues. In germline, CDR1 is MNHEY, CDR2 SVGAGI. The CDR3 is CASSSPGELLF. DNA for the CDR3: TGTGCCAGCAGTTCTCCCGGGGAGCTGCTTTTT.

There are many counts of this clonotype. The V gene is TRBV7-2, the J gene TRBJ2-3, with D unclear. The germline gives CDR1 SGHTA, CDR2 FQGNSA. CDR3 length equals 12 residues. The germline V and J ends were trimmed by 8 bases and 6 bases, with 12 bases remaining between them. The CDR3 sequence: CASGPHGDTQYF. DNA for the CDR3: TGTGCCAGCGGCCCTCACGGTGATACGCAGTATTTT.

The genes are TRBV10-3 and TRBJ2-3; 8 positions agree with TRBD2. The CDR3 covers 14 residues. J lost 1 base, V lost 5 bases, and 2 bases had no gene match. The V gene's germline CDR1 is ENHRY and CDR2 SYGVKD. The CDR3 nucleotides are TGTGCCATCAGTTTAGCGGGACGCACAGATACGCAGTATTTT. Encoded protein: CAISLAGRTDTQYF.

This clonotype was counted ten times or more. The chain is built from TRBV20-1 and TRBJ2-5; possible D gene TRBD2, 5 bases. V was cut by 2 bases and J by 9 bases, with 16 bases left in between. The CDR3 totals 13 residues. Germline V gene data show CDR1 as DFQATT and CDR2 as SNEGSKA (reference sequence). CDR3 sequence: CSARNHGEWAQYF. The CDR3 DNA follows: TGCAGTGCTAGAAATCACGGGGAATGGGCCCAGTACTTC.